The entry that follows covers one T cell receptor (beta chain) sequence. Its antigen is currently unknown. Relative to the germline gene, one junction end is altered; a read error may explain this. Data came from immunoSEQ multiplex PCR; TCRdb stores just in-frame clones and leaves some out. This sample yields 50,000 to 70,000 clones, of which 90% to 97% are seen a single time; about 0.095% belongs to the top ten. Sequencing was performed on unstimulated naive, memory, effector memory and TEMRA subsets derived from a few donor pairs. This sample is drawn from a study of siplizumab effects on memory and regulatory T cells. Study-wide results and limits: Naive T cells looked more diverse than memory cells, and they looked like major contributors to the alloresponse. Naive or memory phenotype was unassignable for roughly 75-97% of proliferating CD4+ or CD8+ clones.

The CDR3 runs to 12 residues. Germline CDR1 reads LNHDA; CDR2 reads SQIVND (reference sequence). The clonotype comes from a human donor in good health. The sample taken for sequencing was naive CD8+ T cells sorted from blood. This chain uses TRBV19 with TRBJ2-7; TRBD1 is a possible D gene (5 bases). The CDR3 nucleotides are TGTGCCAGTAGTAGGGGCTCCCACGAGCAGTACTTC. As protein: CASSRGSHEQYF.